This T cell receptor (beta chain) was sequenced for a study of blood T cells in healthy people across ages. The second PCR ran roughly 7 to 12 cycles with a sample-barcoded 5' primer and J-beta primers. TCRdb reprocessed the 5' RACE reads via MiXCR and lists one record per CDR3 protein. The sample lists some 1,800,000 distinct CDR3 sequences, approximately 39% occurring once. The study isolated at least 6.5 million PBMCs from each sample. The CDR3 is 14 residues long. Trimming pared 1 base from V and 5 bases from J, leaving 11 bases between. Looked up from germline, CDR1 is SEHNR and CDR2 is FQNEAQ (reference sequence).

This receptor was obtained from a human donor in good health. The sequenced sample consisted of blood. This sequence joins TRBV7-9 and TRBJ1-1; no reliable D call. In nucleotides, the CDR3 is TGTGCCAGCAGCTTAGGACGGGCCGGGACTGAAGCTTTCTTT. Amino acid sequence: CASSLGRAGTEAFF.